The 32 T cell receptor beta chains presented below share a single source sample, sequenced in a study of CD8 T cells in Susac syndrome. With random hexamers, 0.5 to 1 ug RNA was reverse transcribed. TCRdb re-derived calls from the immunoSEQ multiplex PCR reads in MiXCR, one entry per CDR3 protein. The repertoire has about 300,000 distinct CDR3 sequences, around 83% of them found once; the top ten carry about 0.11%. The sequenced sample consisted of CD8+ T cells from PBMCs. Every receptor here comes from a human donor with multiple sclerosis.

V is TRBV10-1 and J is TRBJ2-7; no firm D call. Germline lookup yields CDR1 WNHNN and CDR2 SYGVQD (reference sequence). The CDR3 is 15 amino acids. V lost 8 bases and J lost 6, with 23 bases in between. This chain's CDR3 is CASSEDQEPPGEQYF. In DNA, the CDR3 is TGCGCCAGCTCCGAGGACCAGGAACCACCGGGCGAGCAGTACTTC.

The chain is built from TRBV2 and TRBJ2-2; TRBD2 agrees at 9 bases. Germline V CDR1 and CDR2: SNHLY, FYNNEI. The V and J ends lost 6 bases and 7 bases, in that order; junction bases with no gene match: 9. The CDR3 has 15 residues. This CDR3 is CASRGSGTSIGELFF. CDR3 in DNA: TGTGCCAGCAGAGGTAGTGGGACTAGCATCGGGGAGCTGTTTTTT.

J is TRBJ2-7 and V is TRBV4-1; D might be TRBD2 (5 bases). Germline loops: CDR1 MGHRA, CDR2 YSYEKL. CDR3 length equals 14 residues. The V end was cut by 5 bases, the J end by 6 bases, with 17 bases between. CDR3: CASSIGGRAGEQYF. The DNA for the CDR3 is TGCGCCAGCAGCATCGGAGGAAGGGCCGGCGAGCAGTACTTC.

The chain recombines TRBV11-2 with TRBJ1-1; D ambiguous. Germline V gene lookup returns CDR1 SGHAT and CDR2 FQNNGV. The CDR3 is 11 amino acids. Trimming pared 5 bases from V and 6 bases from J, leaving 7 bases between. This CDR3 reads CASSPPAEAFF. Written as DNA, the CDR3 is TGTGCCAGCAGCCCCCCCGCTGAAGCTTTCTTT.

The V gene is TRBV27, the J gene TRBJ2-1; D gene uncertain. Trimming removed 7 bases at V and 10 bases at J, with 11 bases between. The CDR3 extends over 11 amino acids. Germline-derived CDR1 and CDR2 are MNHEY and SMNVEV (reference sequence). CDR3 bases: TGTGCCAGCACCTATCAGCTGGAGCAGTTCTTC. As protein: CASTYQLEQFF.

The chain recombines TRBV12-5 with TRBJ2-7, with D unresolved. Trimming cost V 0 bases and J 2 bases, with 11 bases left between them. Germline V CDR1 and CDR2: LGHNT, FRNRAP. The CDR3 is made up of 15 amino acids. The CDR3 DNA reads as TGTGCTAGTGGTTTGGTAGCTGTCAGAACCTACGAGCAGTACTTC. It yields the protein CASGLVAVRTYEQYF.

The chain employs TRBV29-1 and TRBJ2-7; 7 nucleotides agree with TRBD1. V lost 6 bases, J lost 7 bases, and 12 bases stayed unmatched. Germline assignment: CDR1 SQVTM and CDR2 ANQGSEA. The CDR3 runs 13 residues. The CDR3 sequence is CSVKPTGLEEQYF. The CDR3 region has the DNA TGCAGCGTAAAGCCGACAGGGTTGGAAGAGCAGTACTTC.

The chain is built from TRBV28 and TRBJ1-5; D ambiguous. Between the trimmed V and J ends, which lost 2 bases and 6 bases, there was a span of 17 bases. This CDR3 has 16 residues. Per the germline V gene, CDR1 is MDHEN and CDR2 is SYDVKM. The CDR3 DNA reads TGTGCCAGCAGTTTAGCCCAGGCAGTCCCAATTCAGCCCCAGCATTTT. This sequence encodes CASSLAQAVPIQPQHF.

The gene calls are TRBV6-4 and TRBJ1-1; possibly TRBD1 for D (5 bases). Trimming removed 1 base at V and 5 bases at J, with 11 bases between. The CDR3 consists of 14 residues. Germline values: CDR1 MRHNA, CDR2 SNTAGT. The CDR3 reads CASSDWGFGTEAFF. In nucleotides, the CDR3 is TGTGCCAGCAGTGACTGGGGGTTTGGGACTGAAGCTTTCTTT.

The chain is built from TRBV4-1 and TRBJ2-7; 7 bases line up with TRBD1. This CDR3 is built from 15 residues. With 5 bases clipped from V and 1 base from J, the junction kept 8 bases outside the gene matches. Germline V gene data show CDR1 as MGHRA and CDR2 as YSYEKL. In nucleotides, the CDR3 is TGCGCCAGCAGCTTGAGACAGGGTGGGTCCTACGAGCAGTACTTC. As protein: CASSLRQGGSYEQYF.

Only a few counts were recorded for this clonotype. This rearrangement joins TRBV9 to TRBJ2-6, with 8 bases matching TRBD1. The germline gives CDR1 SGDLS, CDR2 YYNGEE. The CDR3 is 18 amino acids. J gave up 4 bases and V 3 bases, and 12 bases lay outside the gene matches. In DNA form, the CDR3 reads TGTGCCAGCAGCGCAGGGGACAGGCCGAGGGAGGGGGCCAACGTCCTGACTTTC. Translation gives CASSAGDRPREGANVLTF.

The chain joins TRBV20-1 to TRBJ2-7; 7 bases are shared with TRBD1. V gave up 5 bases and J gave up 3 bases; unmatched junction bases: 7. This CDR3 is 13 amino acids long. CDR1 and CDR2 (germline): DFQATT, SNEGSKA (reference sequence). CDR3 loop: CSAPPTGFYEQYF. Written as DNA, the CDR3 is TGCAGTGCTCCCCCGACAGGGTTCTACGAGCAGTACTTC.

The chain combines TRBV9 with TRBJ2-7; tentatively, D is TRBD1 (6 bases). This CDR3 comprises 15 residues. V was cut by 0 bases and J by 4 bases, with 14 bases left in between. Germline V CDR1 and CDR2: SGDLS, YYNGEE. CDR3 in DNA: TGTGCCAGCAGCGTAGAAGGGGGAGCAGGGTACGAGCAGTACTTC. Its protein is CASSVEGGAGYEQYF.

The chain is built from TRBV13 and TRBJ2-1; 8 positions match TRBD2. CDR1 PRHDT and CDR2 FYEKMQ come from the germline V gene (reference sequence). The V gene end was trimmed by 8 bases and the J gene end by 1 base; junction bases not matched to a gene: 4. The CDR3 loop spans 14 amino acids. CDR3 coding DNA: TGTGCCAGCGGGGGCGGGAGGTCCTACAATGAGCAGTTCTTC. It codes for CASGGGRSYNEQFF.

The genes are TRBV10-3 and TRBJ2-1, with TRBD2 matching over 8 bases. CDR1 ENHRY and CDR2 SYGVKD come from the germline V gene. The CDR3 loop spans 14 amino acids. The V gene end was trimmed by 8 bases and the J gene end by 4 bases; junction bases not matched to a gene: 7. The CDR3 region is CAIGGGTRYNEQFF. The CDR3, as DNA: TGTGCCATCGGCGGCGGGACTAGATACAATGAGCAGTTCTTC.

In DNA, the CDR3 is TGTGCCATCAGTGCGGGAGGCCGCTGGTGGGGGATCAGAGATACGCAGTATTTT. Translated: CAISAGGRWWGIRDTQYF. The chain couples TRBV10-3 to TRBJ2-3; 7 nucleotides agree with TRBD2. The V and J ends lost 4 bases and 5 bases, in that order; junction bases with no gene match: 18. The CDR3 contains 18 residues. Germline V gene data show CDR1 as ENHRY and CDR2 as SYGVKD.

The rearrangement links TRBV10-3 to TRBJ1-2; TRBD1 aligns across 8 bases. Unmatched junction bases numbered 12, after V lost 3 bases and J lost 6 bases. There are 16 residues in the CDR3. From germline, CDR1 is ENHRY and CDR2 SYGVKD. CDR3 residues: CAISDSRWTGRDGYTF. The DNA of the CDR3 is TGTGCCATCAGTGACTCCCGCTGGACAGGGAGGGATGGCTACACCTTC.

The rearrangement uses TRBV27 and TRBJ1-2, with 11 bases aligning to TRBD1. Trimming took 4 bases from V and 7 from J; bases not matched to a gene: 5. CDR3 length: 14 amino acids. Germline-derived CDR1 and CDR2 are MNHEY and SMNVEV (reference sequence). The CDR3 protein is CASSWTGGLLGYTF. Here the CDR3 DNA reads TGTGCCAGCAGTTGGACAGGGGGCCTCCTTGGCTACACCTTC.

The rearrangement joins TRBV7-9 to TRBJ2-2; the D is unclear. CDR1 and CDR2 from the germline V gene are SEHNR and FQNEAQ (reference sequence). This CDR3 contains 12 residues. Trimming cost V 3 bases and J 8 bases, with 7 bases left between them. The CDR3 sequence is CASSFVFGELFF. The DNA of the CDR3 is TGTGCCAGCAGCTTCGTATTTGGGGAGCTGTTTTTT.

This rearrangement joins TRBV12-5 to TRBJ2-7; D may be TRBD1 or TRBD2 (5 bases each). The germline V and J ends were trimmed by 4 bases and 4 bases, with 20 bases remaining between them. Germline loops: CDR1 LGHNT, CDR2 FRNRAP. This CDR3 region has 16 residues. This chain's CDR3 is CASGSTWELRGYEQYF. The CDR3, as DNA: TGTGCTAGTGGTTCAACGTGGGAGTTGAGGGGTTACGAGCAGTACTTC.

The CDR3 loop is CASSVTSGDYEEQYF. For the CDR3, the DNA is TGTGCCAGCAGCGTGACTAGCGGGGATTACGAGGAGCAGTACTTC. V usage is TRBV9 and J usage is TRBJ2-7; 11 nucleotides align to TRBD2. Looked up from germline, CDR1 is SGDLS and CDR2 is YYNGEE. Germline trimming cut 2 bases from V and 7 bases from J; bases unmatched to any gene: 8. The CDR3 has 15 amino acids.

The chain links TRBV28 to TRBJ1-4, with D perhaps TRBD1 (6 bases). V lost 2 bases, J lost 0 bases, and 10 bases lay in between. CDR3 length: 16 residues. The germline V gene has CDR1 MDHEN and CDR2 SYDVKM. The CDR3 spells CASSLHQGSTNEKLFF. The CDR3 coding sequence is TGTGCCAGCAGTTTACACCAGGGGTCAACTAATGAAAAACTGTTTTTT.

This clonotype was found once. The chain has TRBV7-6 and TRBJ2-2; perhaps TRBD2 as D (5 bases). From germline, CDR1 is SGHVS and CDR2 FNYEAQ. V dropped 0 bases and J dropped 2 bases, with 13 bases sitting between them. The CDR3 extends over 17 amino acids. Here the CDR3 reads CASSLARVGSNTGELFF. CDR3 DNA sequence: TGTGCCAGCAGCTTAGCGCGGGTTGGGTCCAACACCGGGGAGCTGTTTTTT.

The chain links TRBV20-1 to TRBJ2-4; the D is unclear. Germline V CDR1 and CDR2: DFQATT, SNEGSKA (reference sequence). Trimming cost V 4 bases and J 6 bases, with 10 bases left between them. The CDR3 contains 12 residues. CDR3 coding DNA: TGCAGTGCTATAGTGAGGATAAACATTCAGTACTTC. This gives the protein CSAIVRINIQYF.

The rearrangement uses TRBV27 and TRBJ2-1, with TRBD2 identical over 10 bases. Germline V gene data show CDR1 as MNHEY and CDR2 as SMNVEV (reference sequence). V trimming: 5 bases; J trimming: 6 bases; junction bases outside the gene matches: 7. The CDR3 sequence is 15 residues long. CDR3 residues: CASSPLAGAPNEQFF. The DNA of the CDR3 is TGTGCCAGCAGTCCCCTAGCGGGAGCGCCCAATGAGCAGTTCTTC.

The chain carries TRBV20-1 and TRBJ2-7; D may be TRBD2 (5 bases). Trimming stripped 6 bases from V and 2 bases from J, with 17 bases between. The CDR3 extends over 14 amino acids. The germline gives CDR1 DFQATT, CDR2 SNEGSKA (reference sequence). CDR3 DNA sequence: TGCAGTGCCCGAGCGACAAGCGGACCCTACGAGCAGTACTTC. It translates to CSARATSGPYEQYF.

This clonotype was seen just once. This rearrangement joins TRBV7-9 to TRBJ2-1; D is unresolved. Per the germline V gene, CDR1 is SEHNR and CDR2 is FQNEAQ (reference sequence). The CDR3 consists of 15 residues. V was pared by 1 base and J by 3 bases, with 10 bases between. CDR3 sequence: CASSLVRVYYNEQFF. CDR3 bases: TGTGCCAGCAGCTTAGTTAGGGTCTACTACAATGAGCAGTTCTTC.

This clonotype was picked up a small number of times. DNA of the CDR3: TGTGCCAGCAACGGCGACTATGGCTACACCTTC. Translated, it gives CASNGDYGYTF. The chain links TRBV4-2 to TRBJ1-2, with D unclear. The V end lost 7 bases, the J end lost 3 bases, and 6 bases lay between the germline ends. The germline V gene has CDR1 LGHNA and CDR2 YNFKEQ. The CDR3 consists of 11 residues.

This sequence joins TRBV9 and TRBJ2-2; the D is unclear. Germline-derived CDR1 and CDR2 are SGDLS and YYNGEE. This CDR3 has 17 amino acids. V was clipped by 1 base and J by 0 bases, with 13 bases between them. The CDR3 DNA sequence: TGTGCCAGCAGCGTAAACCCCAGGACGCCGAACACCGGGGAGCTGTTTTTT. It specifies CASSVNPRTPNTGELFF.

The chain links TRBV27 to TRBJ2-7; 7 bases are shared with TRBD2. With 4 bases clipped from V and 3 bases from J, the junction kept 6 bases outside the gene matches. CDR3 length: 14 residues. Germline CDR1 reads MNHEY; CDR2 reads SMNVEV (reference sequence). CDR3 DNA sequence: TGTGCCAGCAGTTGGGCTAGCGGACTCTACGAGCAGTACTTC. Protein: CASSWASGLYEQYF.

The V call is TRBV14, the J call TRBJ2-7; 8 nucleotides match TRBD2. Germline trimming cut 3 bases from V and 1 base from J; bases unmatched to any gene: 5. The germline gives CDR1 SGHDN, CDR2 FVKESK. The CDR3 extends over 15 amino acids. CDR3 in DNA: TGTGCCAGCAGCCAGATTAGCGGGATTTCCTACGAGCAGTACTTC. Protein sequence: CASSQISGISYEQYF.

The gene calls are TRBV11-2 and TRBJ2-1, with 7 bases fitting TRBD2. V was clipped by 4 bases and J by 8 bases; unmatched bases: 8. Germline V gene lookup returns CDR1 SGHAT and CDR2 FQNNGV. The CDR3 consists of 14 residues. CDR3: CASSSLTSLYEQFF. For the CDR3, the DNA is TGTGCCAGCAGCTCTCTGACTAGCCTGTATGAGCAGTTCTTC. The whole variable domain, filled in from reference TRBV11-2 and TRBJ2-1, reads EAGVAQSPRYKIIEKRQSVAFWCNPISGHATLYWYQQILGQGPKLLIQFQNNGVVDDSQLPKDRFSAERLKGVDSTLKIQPAKLEDSAVYLCASSSLTSLYEQFFGPGTRLTVL.